This TCR beta chain was identified during a study of shared clonotypes between healthy human individuals. Positive CCR7 selection of CD45RO-negative cells yielded the naive CD8 cells, and terminally differentiated effector memory CD45RA+ cells were excluded. The method was immunoSEQ multiplex PCR; TCRdb's version includes in-frame clones alone and lacks a portion of them. The sample records hundreds of thousands of clones, almost 95% being singletons. V shed 3 bases and J shed 3 bases, with 9 bases lying between them. CDR3 length: 13 residues. Germline V gene sequence: CDR1 SGHDN, CDR2 FVKESK. Turning to this clone: Its target is not known.

Overall study findings and caveats: Around 5% of naive CD4 clonotypes were common to a few donors. Non-shared clonotypes had lower generation probabilities than those shared by all four donors.

The V and J genes are TRBV14 and TRBJ2-7; D is undetermined. The TCR originated in a man aged 25-45 years in good health. Sequencing input: naive CD8+ T cells sorted from blood. This CDR3 is CASSQYPGYEQYF. The CDR3, as DNA: TGTGCCAGCAGCCAGTATCCGGGCTACGAGCAGTACTTC.